This record concerns one T cell receptor beta chain sequence. In its sample, this clone was seen once. It has no known antigen specificity. Base qualities were left out, and no much larger clone turns up one base away. The method was the immunoSEQ multiplex PCR assay. T cell repertoires were profiled with deep sequencing of rearranged TCR beta loci together with multiparametric flow cytometry. The source is immuneACCESS, and TCRdb retained only in-frame sequences with V and J called. Part of the clones is not carried over; for the studies checked, unresolved V genes explain less than half of this, and the remainder is unexplained. The sample yields about 42,000 clones; over 80% were counted once. The top ten hold around a quarter of the sample. These data originate in a study of lymphopenia after photon versus proton radiotherapy (dated by TCRdb to the late 2010s). With regard to the full study: In patients with gastrointestinal tumors who developed high-grade lymphopenia, the study compared the immunological effects of photon radiation therapy with those of proton radiation therapy. A cohort of some 20 patients with gastrointestinal tumors who received either photon or proton therapy and subsequently developed lymphopenia was included. The goal of the study was to describe how the two radiation modalities differ in their effects on the immune system.

Compared with germline, V lacks 6 bases and J lacks 7 bases; bases without a gene match: 8. Measured from the cysteine to the phenylalanine, the CDR3 is 14 residues long. The retained sequence is limited to the CDR3, 42 bases, with the frame set at the first base. From a lookup of the germline V gene (reference sequence), CDR1 and CDR2 are LNHDA and SQIVND. Paper-wide results and their limitations: After the lymphocyte count nadir, repertoires from photon-treated patients showed oligoclonal expansion, particularly of CD8+ Temra cells, and this expansion drove the decline in diversity. Relative stability during treatment was observed in proton-treated patients, whereas loss of naive T cells and TCR diversity and gain of effector/memory populations were observed in photon-treated patients. Across the cohort, among patients who died, a greater drop in TCR diversity after the nadir was inversely correlated with overall survival time. The authors looked at the survival association only in patients who died, and they framed better survival with proton therapy as a possibility rather than a demonstrated result.

The sample in question was peripheral blood, obtained from a patient treated with proton-based radiotherapy. The receptor comes from a woman between 65 and 79 years old with pancreatic cancer. The chain employs TRBV19 and TRBJ1-2; 10 bases in between match TRBD1. The CDR3 in this case is CASSPTGGASGYTF. The DNA reads as follows: TGTGCCAGTAGCCCGACAGGGGGCGCTAGTGGCTACACCTTC.